The rows below give T cell receptor beta chains drawn from one sample of a study of cytomegalovirus exposure and HLA in healthy donors. Measured with immunoSEQ multiplex PCR; TCRdb has only the in-frame clones, and not every one. The sample lists some 190,000 clones, under 80% occurring once. The sample consisted of PBMCs. The receptors shown here come from a man aged 25 to 40 in good health and CMV-seropositive. Both conserved end residues are part of each CDR3. Fields, in order: V gene, D gene, clone size, J gene, CDR3 DNA, CDR3 protein. D genes are given only for firm matches. Size is omitted from some rows. Given values are once, few, many or a class for expanded clones.

V gene: TRBV12-5; D gene: NA; clone size: NA; J gene: TRBJ2-5; CDR3 DNA: TGTGCTAGTGGTTTGGGGACTTCAGGGGCCCAGTACTTC; CDR3 protein: CASGLGTSGAQYF
V gene: TRBV28; D gene: NA; clone size: few; J gene: TRBJ2-2; CDR3 DNA: TGTGCCAGCAGGACTCCCTCCAGTGGAGGCGGGGAGCTGTTTTTT; CDR3 protein: CASRTPSSGGGELFF
V gene: TRBV4-2; D gene: TRBD2; clone size: few; J gene: TRBJ2-5; CDR3 DNA: TGTGCCAGCAGCCAACCCCTCGGGATGAGCGGGGGCCAAGAGACCCAGTACTTC; CDR3 protein: CASSQPLGMSGGQETQYF
V gene: TRBV7-2; D gene: TRBD1; clone size: NA; J gene: TRBJ2-5; CDR3 DNA: TGTGCCAGCACTCGGGACAGGCAAGAGACCCAGTACTTC; CDR3 protein: CASTRDRQETQYF
V gene: TRBV19; D gene: TRBD1; clone size: few; J gene: TRBJ2-1; CDR3 DNA: TGTGCCAGTAGTATAGGCCCCACAGGGGCCAATGAGCAGTTCTTC; CDR3 protein: CASSIGPTGANEQFF
V gene: TRBV28; D gene: NA; clone size: NA; J gene: TRBJ2-7; CDR3 DNA: TGTGCCAGCAGTTTAGGGGGGACCTACGAGCAGTACTTC; CDR3 protein: CASSLGGTYEQYF
V gene: TRBV30; D gene: NA; clone size: NA; J gene: TRBJ2-2; CDR3 DNA: TGTGCCTGGAGTGTACAGGGACATCTCACCGGGGAGCTGTTTTTT; CDR3 protein: CAWSVQGHLTGELFF
V gene: TRBV27; D gene: TRBD1; clone size: NA; J gene: TRBJ1-5; CDR3 DNA: TGTGCCAGCAGTTTACTATCGGGACAGGGGGCAGGGCAGCCCCAGCATTTT; CDR3 protein: CASSLLSGQGAGQPQHF
V gene: TRBV19; D gene: TRBD2; clone size: once; J gene: TRBJ2-5; CDR3 DNA: TGTGCCAGTAGTAATCCGCGGGAGGGCCGGGAGACCCAGTACTTC; CDR3 protein: CASSNPREGRETQYF
V gene: TRBV5-4; D gene: TRBD1; clone size: NA; J gene: TRBJ1-1; CDR3 DNA: TGTGCCAGCAGCTTGGCCCGGCAGACAGGGGCGAACACTGAAGCTTTCTTT; CDR3 protein: CASSLARQTGANTEAFF
V gene: TRBV6-5; D gene: TRBD2; clone size: NA; J gene: TRBJ2-1; CDR3 DNA: TGTGCCAGTACCGGGGGGTATGAGCAGTTCTTC; CDR3 protein: CASTGGYEQFF
V gene: TRBV28; D gene: TRBD1; clone size: NA; J gene: TRBJ1-2; CDR3 DNA: TGTGCCAGCGGGCGGGCGGGCAGGGGGCTCTATGGCTACACCTTC; CDR3 protein: CASGRAGRGLYGYTF
V gene: TRBV13; D gene: NA; clone size: NA; J gene: TRBJ1-1; CDR3 DNA: TGTGCCAGCACCAGGCCCATACAGGCGAACACTGAAGCTTTCTTT; CDR3 protein: CASTRPIQANTEAFF
V gene: TRBV4-1; D gene: TRBD1; clone size: NA; J gene: TRBJ1-5; CDR3 DNA: TGCGCCAGCAGCTTCGACAGGGGCAGCAATCAGCCCCAGCATTTT; CDR3 protein: CASSFDRGSNQPQHF
V gene: TRBV2; D gene: NA; clone size: NA; J gene: TRBJ2-5; CDR3 DNA: TGTGCCAGCATTCTCGAGGTCCAAGAGACCCAGTACTTC; CDR3 protein: CASILEVQETQYF
V gene: TRBV6-5; D gene: TRBD2; clone size: NA; J gene: TRBJ2-5; CDR3 DNA: TGTGCCAGCAGTTGGAGGACTAGCGGGGGGCAAGAGACCCAGTACTTC; CDR3 protein: CASSWRTSGGQETQYF
V gene: TRBV5-5; D gene: TRBD1; clone size: NA; J gene: TRBJ1-6; CDR3 DNA: TGTGCCAGTAGGACAGGGTCTACCGTAAATAATTCACCCCTCCACTTT; CDR3 protein: CASRTGSTVNNSPLHF
V gene: TRBV5-1; D gene: NA; clone size: few; J gene: TRBJ1-6; CDR3 DNA: TGCGCCAGCAGCTTGGCCACGGCGGATTCACCCCTCCACTTT; CDR3 protein: CASSLATADSPLHF
V gene: TRBV5-1; D gene: TRBD2; clone size: NA; J gene: TRBJ2-5; CDR3 DNA: TGCGCCAGCAGCTCCGGGACTAGCCAAGAGACCCAGTACTTC; CDR3 protein: CASSSGTSQETQYF
V gene: TRBV7-2; D gene: NA; clone size: few; J gene: TRBJ2-2; CDR3 DNA: TGTGCCAGCAGCTTGGGCCCTACAAGGGGGACCGGGGAGCTGTTTTTT; CDR3 protein: CASSLGPTRGTGELFF
V gene: TRBV7-3; D gene: TRBD1; clone size: few; J gene: TRBJ2-2; CDR3 DNA: TGTGCCAGCAGCTACGGCGGACAGGGGAACACCGGGGAGCTGTTTTTT; CDR3 protein: CASSYGGQGNTGELFF
V gene: TRBV19; D gene: NA; clone size: once; J gene: TRBJ2-7; CDR3 DNA: TGTGCCAGTAGTATAGATCCCGGGAGCATCTACGAGCAGTACTTC; CDR3 protein: CASSIDPGSIYEQYF
V gene: TRBV6-4; D gene: TRBD2; clone size: NA; J gene: TRBJ2-7; CDR3 DNA: TGTGCCAGCAGTGTCCGGACTAGCTTTTTTCGGTACTTC; CDR3 protein: CASSVRTSFFRYF
V gene: TRBV27; D gene: NA; clone size: NA; J gene: TRBJ2-7; CDR3 DNA: TGTGCCAGCAGTTCGTCCTACGAGCAGTACTTC; CDR3 protein: CASSSSYEQYF
V gene: TRBV4-1; D gene: NA; clone size: NA; J gene: TRBJ1-5; CDR3 DNA: TGCGCCAGCAGCCTTGGGACGGGGGGTCAGCCCCAGCATTTT; CDR3 protein: CASSLGTGGQPQHF
V gene: TRBV9; D gene: TRBD2; clone size: NA; J gene: TRBJ2-5; CDR3 DNA: TGTGCCAGCAGCGAGGGACTAGCGGGAGCGGAGACCCAGTACTTC; CDR3 protein: CASSEGLAGAETQYF
V gene: TRBV28; D gene: TRBD2; clone size: NA; J gene: TRBJ2-7; CDR3 DNA: TGTGCCAGCAGTTTCCCGGGGCGGGGGGAGCAGTACTTC; CDR3 protein: CASSFPGRGEQYF
V gene: TRBV21-1; D gene: NA; clone size: NA; J gene: TRBJ1-5; CDR3 DNA: TGTGCCAGTTCGCAGCCCCAGCATTTT; CDR3 protein: CASSQPQHF
V gene: TRBV28; D gene: TRBD1; clone size: NA; J gene: TRBJ2-7; CDR3 DNA: TGTGCCAGCAGTTGGACAGGGCCCTCCTACGAGCAGTACTTC; CDR3 protein: CASSWTGPSYEQYF
V gene: TRBV28; D gene: TRBD2; clone size: NA; J gene: TRBJ2-1; CDR3 DNA: TGTGCCACCAAAACTAGCGGGAGGGACAATGAGCAGTTCTTC; CDR3 protein: CATKTSGRDNEQFF
V gene: TRBV30; D gene: TRBD1; clone size: NA; J gene: TRBJ1-5; CDR3 DNA: TGTGCCTGGAGTGCCGGGACAGGGGCCAATCAGCCCCAGCATTTT; CDR3 protein: CAWSAGTGANQPQHF
V gene: TRBV4-2; D gene: NA; clone size: once; J gene: TRBJ2-2; CDR3 DNA: TGTGCCAGCAGCGAACTCGGGGGAGCGAACACCGGGGAGCTGTTTTTT; CDR3 protein: CASSELGGANTGELFF
V gene: TRBV5-1; D gene: NA; clone size: NA; J gene: TRBJ2-7; CDR3 DNA: TGCGCCAGCAGCGGAAAGGGAAGGGGCTACGAGCAGTACTTC; CDR3 protein: CASSGKGRGYEQYF
V gene: TRBV4-3; D gene: TRBD2; clone size: NA; J gene: TRBJ2-3; CDR3 DNA: TGCGCCAGCAGCCCCTCCGTCGGGGGGTACACAGATACGCAGTATTTT; CDR3 protein: CASSPSVGGYTDTQYF
V gene: TRBV7-2; D gene: NA; clone size: NA; J gene: TRBJ1-4; CDR3 DNA: TGTGCCAGCAGCTTAGTTGCAGGACAATCGAGTGAAAAACTGTTTTTT; CDR3 protein: CASSLVAGQSSEKLFF
V gene: TRBV10-3; D gene: TRBD2; clone size: NA; J gene: TRBJ2-2; CDR3 DNA: TGTGCCATCAGTGTTAGCGGGATAAACACCGGGGAGCTGTTTTTT; CDR3 protein: CAISVSGINTGELFF
V gene: TRBV6-5; D gene: NA; clone size: NA; J gene: TRBJ1-2; CDR3 DNA: TGTGCCAGCAGTATGGGGGGTGGGGGCTACACCTTC; CDR3 protein: CASSMGGGGYTF
V gene: TRBV6-1; D gene: NA; clone size: NA; J gene: TRBJ1-2; CDR3 DNA: TGTGCCAGCAGCTTAGATGGACAGCCATATGGCTACACCTTC; CDR3 protein: CASSLDGQPYGYTF
V gene: TRBV27; D gene: NA; clone size: NA; J gene: TRBJ2-2; CDR3 DNA: TGTGCCACCCTTACCATACGGGGTACCGCGAACACCGGGGAGCTGTTTTTT; CDR3 protein: CATLTIRGTANTGELFF
V gene: TRBV6-5; D gene: NA; clone size: NA; J gene: TRBJ1-1; CDR3 DNA: TGTGCCAGCAGGAGAGGCAGGGCGACTGAAGCTTTCTTT; CDR3 protein: CASRRGRATEAFF
V gene: TRBV19; D gene: TRBD2; clone size: NA; J gene: TRBJ2-2; CDR3 DNA: TGTGCCAGTAGTATGGCCCCAGCGGGAGCCGGGGAGCTGTTTTTT; CDR3 protein: CASSMAPAGAGELFF
V gene: TRBV9; D gene: TRBD2; clone size: NA; J gene: TRBJ2-2; CDR3 DNA: TGTGCCAGCAGCCCGGGACTAGCGGGGGGGCTGGGTTCCGGGGAGCTGTTTTTT; CDR3 protein: CASSPGLAGGLGSGELFF
V gene: TRBV20-1; D gene: NA; clone size: NA; J gene: TRBJ2-1; CDR3 DNA: TGCAGTGCAATTCAATACAATGAGCAGTTCTTC; CDR3 protein: CSAIQYNEQFF
V gene: TRBV30; D gene: TRBD1; clone size: NA; J gene: TRBJ2-7; CDR3 DNA: TGTGCCTGGATACGATGGACCGGGACAGGTACCTACGAGCAGTACTTC; CDR3 protein: CAWIRWTGTGTYEQYF
V gene: TRBV7-2; D gene: NA; clone size: NA; J gene: TRBJ1-1; CDR3 DNA: TGTGCCAGCAGCTTAGGCAGCGCACGCATGAACACTGAAGCTTTCTTT; CDR3 protein: CASSLGSARMNTEAFF
V gene: TRBV6-6; D gene: TRBD2; clone size: NA; J gene: TRBJ2-3; CDR3 DNA: TGTGCCAGCACCCGGACTAGCAGCACAGATACGCAGTATTTT; CDR3 protein: CASTRTSSTDTQYF
V gene: TRBV13; D gene: TRBD1; clone size: NA; J gene: TRBJ1-1; CDR3 DNA: TGTGCCAGCAGCGCCGGGACAGATACTTTCTTT; CDR3 protein: CASSAGTDTFF
V gene: TRBV10-2; D gene: TRBD1; clone size: NA; J gene: TRBJ1-2; CDR3 DNA: TGCGCCAGCAGTGAGTCGAGGACAGGAAGTGGCTACACCTTC; CDR3 protein: CASSESRTGSGYTF
V gene: TRBV28; D gene: NA; clone size: NA; J gene: TRBJ2-5; CDR3 DNA: TGTGCCAGCAGTTTATTTTTGAACAGGAAAAAAGAGACCCAGTACTTC; CDR3 protein: CASSLFLNRKKETQYF